This TCR beta chain appears in the sequencing data of a study of regulatory T cells in long-lasting Graves disease. Germline CDR1 reads MNHEY; CDR2 reads SMNVEV (reference sequence). This CDR3 contains 16 residues. V lost 5 bases to trimming and J lost 9 bases; unmatched junction nucleotides: 12. Construction of the TCR beta libraries employed iRepertoire HTBI primers in conjunction with Arm-PCR of CDR3 regions. TCRdb passed the multiplex PCR reads through MiXCR, listing each CDR3 protein once. The repertoire holds some 250,000 distinct CDR3 sequences, with about a sixth as singletons. In its sample, this clonotype was seen many times. The sample's time point: newly diagnosed GD, antithyroid drugs for less than 3 months. Isolated PBMC RNA provided the starting material for the TCR library.

The source of this sequence is a female donor with Graves disease. The chain has TRBV27 and TRBJ2-1; 11 nucleotides agree with TRBD2. The material sequenced was peripheral blood mononuclear cells (PBMCs), taken at new diagnosis, from a patient treated with antithyroid drugs. DNA for the CDR3: TGTGCCAGCAGTAGAGGCGGACTAGCGGGCCTAGTTGAGCAGTTCTTC. Translated, it gives CASSRGGLAGLVEQFF.